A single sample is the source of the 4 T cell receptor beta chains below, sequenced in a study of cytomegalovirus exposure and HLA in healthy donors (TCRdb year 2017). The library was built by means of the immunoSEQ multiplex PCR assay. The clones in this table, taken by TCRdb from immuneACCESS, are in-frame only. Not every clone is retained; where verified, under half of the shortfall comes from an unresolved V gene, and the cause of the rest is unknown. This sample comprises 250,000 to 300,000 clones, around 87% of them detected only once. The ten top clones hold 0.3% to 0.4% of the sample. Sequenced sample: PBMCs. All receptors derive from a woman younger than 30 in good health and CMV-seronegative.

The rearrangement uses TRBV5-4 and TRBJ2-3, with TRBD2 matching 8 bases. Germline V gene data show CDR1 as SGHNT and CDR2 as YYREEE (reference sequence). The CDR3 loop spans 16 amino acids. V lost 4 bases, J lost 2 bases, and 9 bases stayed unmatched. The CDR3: CASSPSVSGDTDTQYF. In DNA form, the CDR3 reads TGTGCCAGCAGCCCATCGGTTAGCGGGGACACAGATACGCAGTATTTT.

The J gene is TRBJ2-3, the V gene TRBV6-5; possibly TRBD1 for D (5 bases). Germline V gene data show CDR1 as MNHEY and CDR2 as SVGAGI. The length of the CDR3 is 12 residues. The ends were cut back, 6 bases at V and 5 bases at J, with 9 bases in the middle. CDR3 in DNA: TGTGCCAGCAGCCCAGGGTTAGATACGCAGTATTTT. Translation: CASSPGLDTQYF.

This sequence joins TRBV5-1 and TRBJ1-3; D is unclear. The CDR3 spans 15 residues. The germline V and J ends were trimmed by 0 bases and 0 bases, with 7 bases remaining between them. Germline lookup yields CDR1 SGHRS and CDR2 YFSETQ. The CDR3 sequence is CASSLERNSGNTIYF. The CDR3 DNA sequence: TGCGCCAGCAGCTTGGAGAGGAACTCTGGAAACACCATATATTTT.

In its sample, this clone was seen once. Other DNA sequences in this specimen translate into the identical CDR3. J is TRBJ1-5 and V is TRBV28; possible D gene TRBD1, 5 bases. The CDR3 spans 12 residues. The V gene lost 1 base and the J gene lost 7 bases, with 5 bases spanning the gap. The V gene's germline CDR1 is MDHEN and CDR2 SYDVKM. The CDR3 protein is CASSLSGQPQHF. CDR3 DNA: TGTGCCAGCAGTTTATCAGGGCAGCCCCAGCATTTT.